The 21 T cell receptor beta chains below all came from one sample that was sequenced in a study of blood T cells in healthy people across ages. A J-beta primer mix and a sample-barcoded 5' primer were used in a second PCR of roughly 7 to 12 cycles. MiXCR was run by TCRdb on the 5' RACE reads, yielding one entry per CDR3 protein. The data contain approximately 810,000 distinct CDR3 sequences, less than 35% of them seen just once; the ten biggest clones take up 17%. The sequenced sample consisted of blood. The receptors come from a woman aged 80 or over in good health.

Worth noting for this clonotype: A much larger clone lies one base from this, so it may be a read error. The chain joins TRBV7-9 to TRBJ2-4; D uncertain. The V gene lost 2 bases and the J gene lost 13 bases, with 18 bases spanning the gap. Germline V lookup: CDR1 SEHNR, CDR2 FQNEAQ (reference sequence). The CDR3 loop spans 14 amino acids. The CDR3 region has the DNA TGTGCCAGCAGCTTATCTGTGACGAGAGAGGCCCAGTACTTC. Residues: CASSLSVTREAQYF.

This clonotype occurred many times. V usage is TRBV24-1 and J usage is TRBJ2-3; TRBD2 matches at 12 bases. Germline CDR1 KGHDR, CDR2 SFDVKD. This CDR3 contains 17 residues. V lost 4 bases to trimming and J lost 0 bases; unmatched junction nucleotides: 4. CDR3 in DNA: TGTGCCACCAGTGACTTGACTAGCGGGGGTAGCACAGATACGCAGTATTTT. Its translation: CATSDLTSGGSTDTQYF.

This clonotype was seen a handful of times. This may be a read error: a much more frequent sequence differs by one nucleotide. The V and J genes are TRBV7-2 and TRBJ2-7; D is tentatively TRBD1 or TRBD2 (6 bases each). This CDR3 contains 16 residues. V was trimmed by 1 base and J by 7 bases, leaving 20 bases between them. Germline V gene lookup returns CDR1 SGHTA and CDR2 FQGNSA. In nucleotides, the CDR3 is TGTGCCAGCAGCTTAGGGGGGGCAGGGGCTAGGAATGAGCAGTACTTC. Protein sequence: CASSLGGAGARNEQYF.

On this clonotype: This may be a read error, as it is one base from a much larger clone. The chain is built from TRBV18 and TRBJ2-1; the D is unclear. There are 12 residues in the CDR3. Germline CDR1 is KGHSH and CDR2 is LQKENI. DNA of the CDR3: TGTGCCAGCTCACCAGACCTGGGTGAGCGGTTCTTC. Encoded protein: CASSPDLGERFF.

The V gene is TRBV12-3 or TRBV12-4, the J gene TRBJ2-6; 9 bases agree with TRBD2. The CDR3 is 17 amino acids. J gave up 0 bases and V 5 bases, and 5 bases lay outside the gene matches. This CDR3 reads CASSPGTSRSGANVLTF. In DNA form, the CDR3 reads TGTGCCAGCAGTCCCGGGACTAGCCGCTCTGGGGCCAACGTCCTGACTTTC.

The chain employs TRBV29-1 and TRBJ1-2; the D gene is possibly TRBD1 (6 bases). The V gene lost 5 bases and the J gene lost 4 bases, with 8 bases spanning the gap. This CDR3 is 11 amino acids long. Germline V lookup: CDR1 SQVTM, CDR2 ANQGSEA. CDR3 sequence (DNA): TGCAGCGTTCGGGACACCTATGGCTACACCTTC. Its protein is CSVRDTYGYTF.

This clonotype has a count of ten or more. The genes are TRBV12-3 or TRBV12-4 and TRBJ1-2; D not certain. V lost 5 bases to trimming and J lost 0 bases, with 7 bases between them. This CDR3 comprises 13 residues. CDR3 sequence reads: CASSLTTNYGYTF. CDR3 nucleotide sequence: TGTGCCAGCAGTCTTACAACTAACTATGGCTACACCTTC.

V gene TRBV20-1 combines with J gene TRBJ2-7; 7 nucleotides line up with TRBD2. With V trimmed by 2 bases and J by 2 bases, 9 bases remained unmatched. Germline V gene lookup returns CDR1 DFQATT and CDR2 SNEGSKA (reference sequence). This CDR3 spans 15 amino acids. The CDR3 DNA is TGCAGTGCTAGACCCTCGGGACTACCTCCCTACGAGCAGTACTTC. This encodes CSARPSGLPPYEQYF.

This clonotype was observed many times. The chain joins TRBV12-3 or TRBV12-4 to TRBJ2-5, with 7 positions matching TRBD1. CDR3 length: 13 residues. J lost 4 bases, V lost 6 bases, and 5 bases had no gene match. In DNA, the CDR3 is TGTGCCAGCAGCGACAGGGTTATAGAGACCCAGTACTTC. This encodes CASSDRVIETQYF.

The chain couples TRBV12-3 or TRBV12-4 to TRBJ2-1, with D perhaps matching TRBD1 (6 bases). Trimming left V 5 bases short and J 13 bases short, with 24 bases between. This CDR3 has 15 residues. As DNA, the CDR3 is TGTGCCAGCAGTACCCGGGCAGGGGAAGCTGAGACCCAGTTCTTC. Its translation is CASSTRAGEAETQFF.

The CDR3 spells CAISPSGSGNTIYF. CDR3 bases: TGTGCCATCAGTCCTTCAGGGTCTGGAAACACCATATATTTT. The gene calls are TRBV10-3 and TRBJ1-3; a possible D gene is TRBD1 (5 bases). Germline CDR1 and CDR2: ENHRY and SYGVKD. CDR3 length: 14 residues. The V gene lost 5 bases and the J gene lost 1 base, with 9 bases spanning the gap.

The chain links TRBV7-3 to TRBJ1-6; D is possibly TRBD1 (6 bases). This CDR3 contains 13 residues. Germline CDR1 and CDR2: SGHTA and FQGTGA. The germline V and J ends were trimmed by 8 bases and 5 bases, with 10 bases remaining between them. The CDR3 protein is CASAGTNNSPLHF. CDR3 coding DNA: TGTGCCAGCGCTGGGACAAATAATTCACCCCTCCACTTT.

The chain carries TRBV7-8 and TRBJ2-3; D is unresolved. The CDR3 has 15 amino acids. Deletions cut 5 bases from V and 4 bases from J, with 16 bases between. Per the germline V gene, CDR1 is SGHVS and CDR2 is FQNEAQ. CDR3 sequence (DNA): TGTGCCAGCAGCCTTGAGAGACCCTTGGCAGATACGCAGTATTTT. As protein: CASSLERPLADTQYF.

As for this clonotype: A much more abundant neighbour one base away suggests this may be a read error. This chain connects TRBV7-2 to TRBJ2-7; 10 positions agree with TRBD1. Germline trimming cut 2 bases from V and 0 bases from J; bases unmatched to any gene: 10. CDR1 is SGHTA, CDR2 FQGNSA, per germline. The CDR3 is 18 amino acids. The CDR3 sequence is CASSLKAGTGAGSYEQYF. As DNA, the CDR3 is TGTGCCAGCAGCTTAAAAGCCGGGACAGGGGCAGGCTCCTACGAGCAGTACTTC. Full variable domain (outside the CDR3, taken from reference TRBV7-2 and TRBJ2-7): GAGVSQSPSNKVTEKGKDVELRCDPISGHTALYWYRQSLGQGLEFLIYFQGNSAPDKSGLPSDRFSAERTGGSVSTLTIQRTQQEDSAVYLCASSLKAGTGAGSYEQYFGPGTRLTVT.

CDR3 amino acids: CASSSLNYEQYF. The CDR3 region has the DNA TGTGCCAGCAGTTCGTTGAACTACGAGCAGTACTTC. The chain combines TRBV12-3 or TRBV12-4 with TRBJ2-7; D call uncertain. Trimming stripped 4 bases from V and 3 bases from J, with 7 bases between. This CDR3 has 12 amino acids.

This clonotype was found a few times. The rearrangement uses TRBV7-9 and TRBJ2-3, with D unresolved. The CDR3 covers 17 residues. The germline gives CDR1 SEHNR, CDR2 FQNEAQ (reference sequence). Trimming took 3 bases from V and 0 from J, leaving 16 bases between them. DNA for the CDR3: TGTGCCAGCAGCTTCAGATCGTCTGGATCTAGCACAGATACGCAGTATTTT. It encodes CASSFRSSGSSTDTQYF.

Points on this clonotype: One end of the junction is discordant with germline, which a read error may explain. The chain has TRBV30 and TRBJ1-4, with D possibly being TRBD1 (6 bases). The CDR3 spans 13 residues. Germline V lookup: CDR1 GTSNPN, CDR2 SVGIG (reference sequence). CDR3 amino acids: CAWNQGTNEKRFF. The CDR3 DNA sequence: TGTGCCTGGAACCAGGGGACTAATGAAAAACGGTTTTTT.

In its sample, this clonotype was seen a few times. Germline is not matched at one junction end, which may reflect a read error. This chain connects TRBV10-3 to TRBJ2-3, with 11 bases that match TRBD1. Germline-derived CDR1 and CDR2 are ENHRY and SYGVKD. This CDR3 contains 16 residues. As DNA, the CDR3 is TGTACCATCAGAAGGACAGGGGGCGAAGGCACAGATACGCAGTATTTT. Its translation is CTIRRTGGEGTDTQYF.

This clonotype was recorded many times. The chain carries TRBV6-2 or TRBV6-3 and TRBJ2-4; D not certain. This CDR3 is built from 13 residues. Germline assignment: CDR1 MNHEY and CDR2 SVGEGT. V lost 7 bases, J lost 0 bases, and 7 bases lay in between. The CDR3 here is CASTYGAKNIQYF. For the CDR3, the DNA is TGTGCCAGCACGTACGGAGCCAAAAACATTCAGTACTTC.

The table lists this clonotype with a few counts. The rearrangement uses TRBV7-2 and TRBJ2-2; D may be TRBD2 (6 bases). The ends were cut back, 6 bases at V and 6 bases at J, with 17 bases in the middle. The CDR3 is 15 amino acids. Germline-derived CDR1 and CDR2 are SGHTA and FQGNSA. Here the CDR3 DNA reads TGTGCCAGCAGGGTTAGGGGCGGAGGGCCCGGGGAGCTGTTTTTT. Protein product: CASRVRGGGPGELFF.

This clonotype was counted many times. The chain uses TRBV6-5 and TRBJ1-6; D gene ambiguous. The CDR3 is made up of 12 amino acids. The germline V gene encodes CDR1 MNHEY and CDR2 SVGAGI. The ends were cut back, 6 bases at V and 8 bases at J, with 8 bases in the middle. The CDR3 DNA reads TGTGCCAGCAGGGAGGACTATTCACCCCTCCACTTT. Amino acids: CASREDYSPLHF.